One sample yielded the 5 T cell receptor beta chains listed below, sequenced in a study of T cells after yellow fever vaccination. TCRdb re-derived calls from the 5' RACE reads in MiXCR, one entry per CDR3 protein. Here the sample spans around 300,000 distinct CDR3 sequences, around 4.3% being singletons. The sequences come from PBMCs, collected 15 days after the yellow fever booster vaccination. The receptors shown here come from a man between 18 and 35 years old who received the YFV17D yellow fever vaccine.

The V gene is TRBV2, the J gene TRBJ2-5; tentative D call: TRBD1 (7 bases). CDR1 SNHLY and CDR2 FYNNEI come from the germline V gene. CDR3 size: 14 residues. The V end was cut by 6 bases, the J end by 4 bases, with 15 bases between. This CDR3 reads CASSPVRGAETQYF. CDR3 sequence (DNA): TGTGCCAGCAGCCCCGTCAGGGGGGCAGAGACCCAGTACTTC.

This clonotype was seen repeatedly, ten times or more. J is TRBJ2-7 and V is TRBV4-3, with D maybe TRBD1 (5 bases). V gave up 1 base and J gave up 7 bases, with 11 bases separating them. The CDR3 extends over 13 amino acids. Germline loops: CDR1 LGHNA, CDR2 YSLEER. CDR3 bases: TGCGCCAGCAGCCAAGTTCAGGGTGGTGAGCAGTACGTC. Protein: CASSQVQGGEQYV.

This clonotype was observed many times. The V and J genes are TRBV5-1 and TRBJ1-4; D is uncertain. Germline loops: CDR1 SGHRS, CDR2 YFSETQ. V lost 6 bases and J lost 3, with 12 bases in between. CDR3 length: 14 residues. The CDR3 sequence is CASKEGTANEKLFF. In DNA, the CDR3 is TGCGCCAGCAAGGAAGGCACAGCTAATGAAAAACTGTTTTTT.

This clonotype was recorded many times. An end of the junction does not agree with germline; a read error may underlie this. The CDR3 DNA is TGTGCTAGCAGCTTTGGGACTAGCGGTAAAAATGAGCAGTTCTTC. Its translation is CASSFGTSGKNEQFF. The chain has TRBV7-7 and TRBJ2-1; 11 bases agree with TRBD2. CDR1 SSHAT and CDR2 FNYEAQ come from the germline V gene (reference sequence). CDR3 length equals 15 residues.

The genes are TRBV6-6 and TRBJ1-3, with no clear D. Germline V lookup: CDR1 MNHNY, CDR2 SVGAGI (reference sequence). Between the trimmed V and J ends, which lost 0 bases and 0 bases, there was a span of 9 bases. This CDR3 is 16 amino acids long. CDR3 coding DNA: TGTGCCAGCAGTTACTCTGCAGCAAGCTCTGGAAACACCATATATTTT. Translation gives CASSYSAASSGNTIYF.